The 3 T cell receptor beta chains below all came from one sample that was sequenced in a study of T-cell memory formation after mild COVID-19. Via MiXCR, TCRdb re-called the 5' RACE reads, giving one row per CDR3 protein. The profile shows some 320,000 distinct CDR3 sequences, roughly 13% of them singletons. Sequences were obtained from PBMCs or a T cell subset sorted from them (not recorded which). The receptors here all came from a man between 18 and 35 years old who had mild COVID-19 (a few samples of this study predate the infection). Cell type and time point are not known.

This clonotype was detected once. The V call is TRBV12-3 or TRBV12-4, the J call TRBJ1-1; no reliable D call. This CDR3 is 14 amino acids long. Trimming took 3 bases from V and 1 from J, leaving 9 bases between them. The CDR3 sequence: CASSFVRGNTEAFF. For the CDR3, the DNA is TGTGCCAGCAGTTTTGTCCGGGGGAACACTGAAGCTTTCTTT.

This chain joins TRBV19 and TRBJ2-6, with D perhaps TRBD1 (7 bases). Germline CDR1 and CDR2: LNHDA and SQIVND (reference sequence). CDR3 length equals 17 residues. V lost 7 bases, J lost 2 bases, and 18 bases lay in between. CDR3 protein: CASIPSRGVTGANVLTF. The CDR3 nucleotides read TGTGCCAGTATCCCCTCCAGGGGGGTAACTGGGGCCAACGTCCTGACTTTC. Filled out from reference TRBV19 and TRBJ2-6, the complete variable domain reads DGGITQSPKYLFRKEGQNVTLSCEQNLNHDAMYWYRQDPGQGLRLIYYSQIVNDFQKGDIAEGYSVSREKKESFPLTVTSAQKNPTAFYLCASIPSRGVTGANVLTFGAGSRLTVL.

This chain uses TRBV18 with TRBJ1-1; 8 bases align to TRBD1. The CDR3 is made up of 17 amino acids. V trimming: 4 bases; J trimming: 0 bases; junction bases outside the gene matches: 10. Germline V gene lookup returns CDR1 KGHSH and CDR2 LQKENI. CDR3 loop: CASSLRTGSVMNTEAFF. The DNA for the CDR3 is TGTGCCAGCTCACTCAGGACAGGGTCGGTTATGAACACTGAAGCTTTCTTT.